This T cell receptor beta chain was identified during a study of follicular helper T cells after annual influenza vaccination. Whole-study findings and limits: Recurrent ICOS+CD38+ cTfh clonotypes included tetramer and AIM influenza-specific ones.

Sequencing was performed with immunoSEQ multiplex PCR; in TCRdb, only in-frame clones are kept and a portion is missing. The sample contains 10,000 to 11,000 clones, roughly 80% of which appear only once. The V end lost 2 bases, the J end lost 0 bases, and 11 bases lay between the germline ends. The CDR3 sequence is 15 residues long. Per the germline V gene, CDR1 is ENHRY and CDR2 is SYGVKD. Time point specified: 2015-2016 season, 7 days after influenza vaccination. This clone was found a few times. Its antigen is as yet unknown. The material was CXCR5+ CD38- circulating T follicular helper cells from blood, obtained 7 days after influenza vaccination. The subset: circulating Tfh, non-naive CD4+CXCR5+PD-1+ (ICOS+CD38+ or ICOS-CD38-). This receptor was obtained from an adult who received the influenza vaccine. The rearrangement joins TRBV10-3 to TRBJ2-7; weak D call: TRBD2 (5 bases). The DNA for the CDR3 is TGTGCCATCAGTGAGAGCGGCCTTTACTCCTACGAGCAGTACTTC. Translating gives CAISESGLYSYEQYF.